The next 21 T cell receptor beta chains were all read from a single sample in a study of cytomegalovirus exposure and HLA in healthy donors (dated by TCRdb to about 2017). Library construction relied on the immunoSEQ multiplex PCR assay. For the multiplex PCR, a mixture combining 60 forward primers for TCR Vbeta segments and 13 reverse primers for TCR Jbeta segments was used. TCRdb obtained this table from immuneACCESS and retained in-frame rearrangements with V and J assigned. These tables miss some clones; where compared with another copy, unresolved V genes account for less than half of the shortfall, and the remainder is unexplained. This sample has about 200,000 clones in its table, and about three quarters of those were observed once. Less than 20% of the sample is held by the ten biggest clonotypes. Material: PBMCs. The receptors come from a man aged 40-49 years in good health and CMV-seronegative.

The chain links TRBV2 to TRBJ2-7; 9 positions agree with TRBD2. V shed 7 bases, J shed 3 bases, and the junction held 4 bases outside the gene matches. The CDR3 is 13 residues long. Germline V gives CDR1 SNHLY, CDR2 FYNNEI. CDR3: CASKWREGYEQYF. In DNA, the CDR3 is TGTGCCAGCAAGTGGCGGGAGGGCTACGAGCAGTACTTC.

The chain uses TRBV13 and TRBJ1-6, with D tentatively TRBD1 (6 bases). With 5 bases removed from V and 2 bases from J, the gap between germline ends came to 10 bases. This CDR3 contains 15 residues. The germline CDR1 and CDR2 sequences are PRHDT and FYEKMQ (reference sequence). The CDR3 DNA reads TGTGCCAGCAGCCACGCAGGGGCCTATAATTCACCCCTCCACTTT. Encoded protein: CASSHAGAYNSPLHF.

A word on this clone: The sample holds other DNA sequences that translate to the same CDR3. The CDR3 protein is CASSYSGGSNQPQHF. CDR3 in DNA: TGTGCCAGCAGTTACTCGGGAGGGAGCAATCAGCCCCAGCATTTT. The V and J genes are TRBV6-6 and TRBJ1-5; D unresolved. Germline V gene data show CDR1 as MNHNY and CDR2 as SVGAGI (reference sequence). The germline V and J ends were trimmed by 0 bases and 1 base, with 7 bases remaining between them. The CDR3 covers 15 residues.

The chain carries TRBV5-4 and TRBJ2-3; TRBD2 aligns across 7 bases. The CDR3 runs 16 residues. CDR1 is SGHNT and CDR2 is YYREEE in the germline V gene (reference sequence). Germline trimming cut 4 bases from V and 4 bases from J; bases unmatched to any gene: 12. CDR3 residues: CASSTRLAGFADTQYF. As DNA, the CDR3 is TGTGCCAGCAGCACCCGACTAGCAGGCTTCGCAGATACGCAGTATTTT.

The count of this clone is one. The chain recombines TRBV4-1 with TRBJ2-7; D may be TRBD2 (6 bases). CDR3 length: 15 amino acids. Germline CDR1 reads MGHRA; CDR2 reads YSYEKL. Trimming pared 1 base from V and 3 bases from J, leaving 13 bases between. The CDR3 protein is CASSQGPGVFYEQYF. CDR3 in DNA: TGCGCCAGCAGCCAAGGGCCGGGAGTTTTCTACGAGCAGTACTTC.

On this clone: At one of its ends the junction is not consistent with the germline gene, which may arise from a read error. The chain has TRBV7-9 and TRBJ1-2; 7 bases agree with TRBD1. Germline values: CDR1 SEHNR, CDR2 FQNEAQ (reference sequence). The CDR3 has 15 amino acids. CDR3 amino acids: CSSSSSNRGWDGYTF. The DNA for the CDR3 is TGTTCCAGCAGCTCATCCAACAGGGGTTGGGATGGCTACACCTTC.

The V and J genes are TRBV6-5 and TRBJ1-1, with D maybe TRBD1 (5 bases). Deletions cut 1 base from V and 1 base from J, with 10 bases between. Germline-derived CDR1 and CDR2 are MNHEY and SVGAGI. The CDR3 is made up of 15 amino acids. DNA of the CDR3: TGTGCCAGCAGTTACTTAGGCAGGGCGAACACTGAAGCTTTCTTT. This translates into CASSYLGRANTEAFF.

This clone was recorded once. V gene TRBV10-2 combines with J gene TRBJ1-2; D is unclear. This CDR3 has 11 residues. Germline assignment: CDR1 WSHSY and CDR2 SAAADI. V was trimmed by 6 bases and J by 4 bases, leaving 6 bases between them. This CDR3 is CASSNSYGYTF. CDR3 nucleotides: TGCGCCAGCAGCAACAGCTATGGCTACACCTTC.

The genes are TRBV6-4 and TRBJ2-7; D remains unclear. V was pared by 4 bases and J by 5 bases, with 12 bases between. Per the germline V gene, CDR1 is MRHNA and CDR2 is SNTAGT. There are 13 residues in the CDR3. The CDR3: CASSAKQHHEQYF. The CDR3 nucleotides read TGTGCCAGCAGTGCCAAACAACACCACGAGCAGTACTTC.

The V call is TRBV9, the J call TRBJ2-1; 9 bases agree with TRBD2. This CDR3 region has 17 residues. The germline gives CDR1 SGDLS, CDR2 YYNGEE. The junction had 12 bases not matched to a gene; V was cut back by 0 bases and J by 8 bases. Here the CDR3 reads CASSVDRLAGASDEQFF. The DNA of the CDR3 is TGTGCCAGCAGCGTAGATCGGTTAGCGGGAGCCTCGGATGAGCAGTTCTTC. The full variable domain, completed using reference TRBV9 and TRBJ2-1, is DSGVTQTPKHLITATGQRVTLRCSPRSGDLSVYWYQQSLDQGLQFLIQYYNGEERAKGNILERFSAQQFPDLHSELNLSSLELGDSALYFCASSVDRLAGASDEQFFGPGTRLTVL.

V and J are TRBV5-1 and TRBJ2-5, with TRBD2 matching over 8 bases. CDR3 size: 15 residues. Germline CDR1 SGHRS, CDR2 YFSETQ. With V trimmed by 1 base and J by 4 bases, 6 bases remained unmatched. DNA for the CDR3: TGCGCCAGCAGCTTGACGGGAGGGCCGGGAGAGACCCAGTACTTC. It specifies CASSLTGGPGETQYF.

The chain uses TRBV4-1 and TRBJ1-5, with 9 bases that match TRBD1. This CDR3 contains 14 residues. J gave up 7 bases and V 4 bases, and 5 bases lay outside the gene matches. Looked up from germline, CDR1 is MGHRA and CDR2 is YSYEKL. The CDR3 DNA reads TGCGCCAGCAGCCCGGACAGGGGACAACAGCCCCAGCATTTT. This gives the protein CASSPDRGQQPQHF.

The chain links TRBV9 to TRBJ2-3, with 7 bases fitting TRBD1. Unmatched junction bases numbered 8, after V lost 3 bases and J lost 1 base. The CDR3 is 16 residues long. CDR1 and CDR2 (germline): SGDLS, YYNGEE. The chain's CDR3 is CASSDPRDRGTDTQYF. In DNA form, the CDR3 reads TGTGCCAGCAGCGACCCCCGGGACAGAGGCACAGATACGCAGTATTTT.

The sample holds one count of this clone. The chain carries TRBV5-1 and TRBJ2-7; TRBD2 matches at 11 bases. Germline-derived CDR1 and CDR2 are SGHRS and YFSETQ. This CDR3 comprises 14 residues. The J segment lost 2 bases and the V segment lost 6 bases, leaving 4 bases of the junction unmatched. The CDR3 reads CASKLAGVPYEQYF. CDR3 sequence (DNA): TGCGCCAGCAAACTAGCGGGGGTCCCCTACGAGCAGTACTTC.

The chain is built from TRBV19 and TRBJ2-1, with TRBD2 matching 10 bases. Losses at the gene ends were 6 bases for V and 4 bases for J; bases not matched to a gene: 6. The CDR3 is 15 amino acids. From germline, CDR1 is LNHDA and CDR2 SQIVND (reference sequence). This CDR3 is CASRPLAGRYNEQFF. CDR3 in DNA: TGTGCCAGTAGACCACTAGCGGGGCGGTACAATGAGCAGTTCTTC.

CDR3 protein: CASSRGSEQYF. In DNA, the CDR3 is TGTGCCAGCAGCCGAGGGTCCGAGCAGTACTTC. The chain joins TRBV7-9 to TRBJ2-7, with D possibly TRBD2 on 5 matching bases. Germline V gene sequence: CDR1 SEHNR, CDR2 FQNEAQ (reference sequence). The V and J ends lost 5 bases and 6 bases respectively, with 8 bases between them. There are 11 residues in the CDR3.

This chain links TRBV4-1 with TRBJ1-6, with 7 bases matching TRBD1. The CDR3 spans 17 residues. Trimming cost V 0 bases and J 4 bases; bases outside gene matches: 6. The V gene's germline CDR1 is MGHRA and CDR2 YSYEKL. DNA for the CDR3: TGCGCCAGCAGCCAAGAAATTAACAGGGGATATAATTCACCCCTCCACTTT. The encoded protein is CASSQEINRGYNSPLHF.

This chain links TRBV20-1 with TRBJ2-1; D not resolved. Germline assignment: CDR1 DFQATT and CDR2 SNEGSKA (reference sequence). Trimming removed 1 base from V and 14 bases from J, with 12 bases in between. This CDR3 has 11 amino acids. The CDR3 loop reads CSARGPLREFF. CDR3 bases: TGCAGTGCTAGAGGCCCTCTCCGGGAGTTCTTC.

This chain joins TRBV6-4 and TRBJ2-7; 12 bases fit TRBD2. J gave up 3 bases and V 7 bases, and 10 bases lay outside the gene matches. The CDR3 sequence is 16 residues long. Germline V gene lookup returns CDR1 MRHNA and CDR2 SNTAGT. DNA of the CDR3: TGTGCCAGCAATCGACTAGCGGGAGCCGCGGGCTACGAGCAGTACTTC. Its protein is CASNRLAGAAGYEQYF.

The CDR3, as DNA: TGTGCCAGCAGTGAATGGCGAGAGGGGGAACCACGGTACTTC. This codes for CASSEWREGEPRYF. The chain has TRBV6-1 and TRBJ2-7; D perhaps matches TRBD1 (6 bases). The V and J ends lost 2 bases and 12 bases respectively, with 20 bases between them. Germline V gene sequence: CDR1 MNHNS, CDR2 SASEGT. The CDR3 is made up of 14 amino acids.

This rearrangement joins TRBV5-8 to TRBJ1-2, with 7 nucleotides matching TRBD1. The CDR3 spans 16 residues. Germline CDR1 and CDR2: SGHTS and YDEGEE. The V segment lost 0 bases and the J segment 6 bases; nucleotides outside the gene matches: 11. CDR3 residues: CASSLVFLDRVNGYTF. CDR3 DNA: TGTGCCAGCAGCTTGGTGTTTCTAGACAGGGTGAATGGCTACACCTTC.